These 3 T cell receptor beta chains share one sample of origin, sequenced in a study of T cell responses to AZD1222 COVID-19 vaccine. Sequencing was performed with immunoSEQ multiplex PCR; in TCRdb, only in-frame clones are kept and a portion is missing. Seen here are 78,000 or so clones, roughly 80% observed once, and the top ten hold 40% to 55%. The material sequenced was peripheral blood, taken 28 days after the second AZD1222 dose. The receptors originated from an adult who received the AZD1222 COVID-19 vaccine.

The chain carries TRBV2 and TRBJ2-5; 9 bases map to TRBD2. Germline V lookup: CDR1 SNHLY, CDR2 FYNNEI. Trimming cost V 6 bases and J 4 bases; bases outside gene matches: 6. CDR3 length equals 14 residues. The CDR3 protein is CASSIAGVLETQYF. CDR3 nucleotides: TGTGCCAGCAGCATAGCGGGAGTTCTAGAGACCCAGTACTTC.

Only a few counts were recorded for this clone. The gene calls are TRBV18 and TRBJ1-5; D is undetermined. The V end lost 3 bases, the J end lost 4 bases, and 7 bases lay between the germline ends. The CDR3 sequence is 13 residues long. The V gene's germline CDR1 is KGHSH and CDR2 LQKENI. This chain's CDR3 is CASSPGDNQPQHF. CDR3 sequence (DNA): TGTGCCAGCTCACCGGGAGATAATCAGCCCCAGCATTTT.

The V and J genes are TRBV10-3 and TRBJ2-3, with 16 bases lining up with TRBD2. The V and J ends lost 6 bases and 3 bases, in that order; junction bases with no gene match: 9. This CDR3 has 18 residues. CDR1 is ENHRY, CDR2 SYGVKD, per germline. In nucleotides, the CDR3 is TGTGCCATCAGACCGGGACTAGCGGGGGGGGTGGAAACAGATACGCAGTATTTT. Amino acid sequence: CAIRPGLAGGVETDTQYF.